This passage covers 32 T cell receptor beta chains from one sample sequenced in a study of blood T cell repertoires in COVID-19. Libraries were prepared by immunoSEQ multiplex PCR; TCRdb keeps only in-frame clonotypes and omits some of them. The table lists 400,000 or so clones, roughly 88% of them singletons. Source material: PBMCs or T cells enriched from blood (not recorded which). The receptors come from a man younger than 30 who had recovered from COVID-19.

The chain carries TRBV28 and TRBJ2-3, with D possibly matching TRBD1 (5 bases). This CDR3 spans 13 amino acids. The V end was cut by 5 bases, the J end by 2 bases, with 8 bases between. Per germline, CDR1 MDHEN and CDR2 SYDVKM. Here the CDR3 DNA reads TGTGCCAGCAGTCCGGACACCACAGATACGCAGTATTTT. It specifies CASSPDTTDTQYF.

V usage is TRBV19 and J usage is TRBJ1-2; D might be TRBD1 (6 bases). The length of the CDR3 is 14 residues. The V gene's germline CDR1 is LNHDA and CDR2 SQIVND (reference sequence). Between the trimmed V and J ends, which lost 0 bases and 4 bases, there was a span of 9 bases. The CDR3 sequence: CASSIDRGVYGYTF. CDR3 coding DNA: TGTGCCAGTAGTATAGACAGGGGCGTCTATGGCTACACCTTC.

This rearrangement joins TRBV10-3 to TRBJ2-2; perhaps TRBD2 as D (5 bases). Germline loops: CDR1 ENHRY, CDR2 SYGVKD. With 0 bases removed from V and 4 bases from J, the gap between germline ends came to 9 bases. The CDR3 sequence is 15 residues long. The CDR3 DNA reads TGTGCCATCAGTGAGTCAGGCGCGGGCACCGGGGAGCTGTTTTTT. This encodes CAISESGAGTGELFF.

V is TRBV5-4 and J is TRBJ1-1, with D possibly TRBD1 on 5 matching bases. The length of the CDR3 is 13 residues. Deletions cut 1 base from V and 3 bases from J, with 7 bases between. Germline CDR1 reads SGHNT; CDR2 reads YYREEE (reference sequence). In DNA, the CDR3 is TGTGCCAGCAGCTTGAGGGGCTACACTGAAGCTTTCTTT. Its protein product is CASSLRGYTEAFF.

The chain carries TRBV2 and TRBJ1-1, with no clear D. The CDR3 consists of 14 residues. With 5 bases removed from V and 4 bases from J, the gap between germline ends came to 14 bases. CDR1 is SNHLY and CDR2 is FYNNEI in the germline V gene. In DNA, the CDR3 is TGTGCCAGCAGTTTGAGCCGGGGTGGCACTGAAGCTTTCTTT. Its translation is CASSLSRGGTEAFF.

The chain links TRBV6-1 to TRBJ2-4; D perhaps matches TRBD1 (6 bases). Germline V gene lookup returns CDR1 MNHNS and CDR2 SASEGT. The ends were cut back, 2 bases at V and 4 bases at J, with 9 bases in the middle. The CDR3 covers 14 residues. CDR3 region: CASSELGGKNIQYF. The CDR3 DNA follows: TGTGCCAGCAGTGAACTAGGGGGAAAAAACATTCAGTACTTC.

V gene TRBV7-2 combines with J gene TRBJ1-2, with TRBD1 matching 7 bases. This CDR3 has 15 amino acids. J lost 0 bases, V lost 5 bases, and 6 bases had no gene match. In germline, CDR1 is SGHTA, CDR2 FQGNSA. CDR3 nucleotides: TGTGCCAGCAGCGAAGCGACAGGGACTAACTATGGCTACACCTTC. This sequence encodes CASSEATGTNYGYTF.

The V gene is TRBV3-1 (or the pseudogene TRBV3-2), the J gene TRBJ1-4; TRBD1 is a possible D gene (5 bases). Germline V gene lookup returns CDR1 LGHDT and CDR2 YNNKEL (reference sequence). The V end lost 0 bases, the J end lost 12 bases, and 8 bases lay between the germline ends. The length of the CDR3 is 12 residues. The CDR3 here is CASSQDLGELFF. CDR3 coding DNA: TGTGCCAGCAGCCAAGATCTAGGGGAACTGTTTTTT.

This rearrangement joins TRBV10-2 to TRBJ1-5, with no clear D. Germline CDR1 WSHSY, CDR2 SAAADI. CDR3 length: 12 amino acids. Trimming took 8 bases from V and 1 from J, leaving 6 bases between them. CDR3 amino acids: CASAQSNQPQHF. CDR3 DNA: TGCGCCAGCGCACAGAGCAATCAGCCCCAGCATTTT.

For the CDR3, the DNA is TGTGCCAGTAGTATACGTCAGGGGGATAATTCACCCCTCCACTTT. Translating gives CASSIRQGDNSPLHF. The V call is TRBV19, the J call TRBJ1-6, with 7 bases aligning to TRBD1. CDR3 size: 15 residues. Per germline, CDR1 LNHDA and CDR2 SQIVND (reference sequence). J was trimmed by 5 bases and V by 2 bases; bases with no gene match: 3.

The chain combines TRBV9 with TRBJ1-5, with 7 positions matching TRBD1. Germline CDR1 SGDLS, CDR2 YYNGEE. V trimming: 4 bases; J trimming: 3 bases; junction bases outside the gene matches: 7. CDR3 length: 15 amino acids. The CDR3 loop is CASSPRGETNQPQHF. The CDR3 DNA reads as TGTGCCAGCAGCCCCAGGGGGGAGACCAATCAGCCCCAGCATTTT.

The rearrangement uses TRBV29-1 and TRBJ2-1; 10 positions agree with TRBD1. The trim removed 7 bases at V and 6 bases at J, leaving 9 bases unmatched. CDR3 size: 14 residues. Germline CDR1 reads SQVTM; CDR2 reads ANQGSEA. CDR3 sequence: CSGGLGTGVNEQFF. The CDR3 DNA reads TGCAGCGGTGGCTTAGGGACAGGGGTCAATGAGCAGTTCTTC.

The V and J genes are TRBV4-1 and TRBJ2-2; maybe TRBD1 (6 bases). The CDR3 spans 15 residues. Germline V gene lookup returns CDR1 MGHRA and CDR2 YSYEKL. V dropped 1 base and J dropped 6 bases, with 12 bases sitting between them. The CDR3 loop is CASSQVTGLAGELFF. DNA for the CDR3: TGCGCCAGCAGCCAAGTTACAGGGCTGGCCGGGGAGCTGTTTTTT.

The chain carries TRBV30 and TRBJ1-4; D is possibly TRBD1 (6 bases). Germline V gene data show CDR1 as GTSNPN and CDR2 as SVGIG (reference sequence). With 6 bases removed from V and 2 bases from J, the gap between germline ends came to 16 bases. The CDR3 sequence is 15 residues long. The CDR3 bases are TGTGCCTGCATCGCGGGGGCTAGCACTAATGAAAAACTGTTTTTT. Translated, it gives CACIAGASTNEKLFF.

V gene TRBV7-6 combines with J gene TRBJ1-6, with no clear D. V lost 2 bases, J lost 5 bases, and 13 bases lay in between. CDR1 is SGHVS and CDR2 is FNYEAQ in the germline V gene. This CDR3 comprises 16 residues. CDR3 sequence (DNA): TGTGCCAGCAGCTTAACAGCCGGTACCAATAATTCACCCCTCCACTTT. The encoded protein is CASSLTAGTNNSPLHF.

The rearrangement joins TRBV4-1 to TRBJ2-7, with 9 bases lining up with TRBD1. This CDR3 comprises 17 residues. CDR1 and CDR2 (germline): MGHRA, YSYEKL. V dropped 3 bases and J dropped 4; count of bases not matched to a gene: 13. CDR3 loop: CASSQVIMGTGIYEQYF. The DNA of the CDR3 is TGCGCCAGCAGCCAGGTTATCATGGGGACAGGGATTTACGAGCAGTACTTC.

The V call is TRBV20-1, the J call TRBJ1-2, with TRBD1 identical over 7 bases. Germline V gives CDR1 DFQATT, CDR2 SNEGSKA (reference sequence). The CDR3 runs 11 residues. The junction had 3 bases not matched to a gene; V was cut back by 5 bases and J by 6 bases. DNA for the CDR3: TGCAGTGCTCCGACAGGGAATGGCTACACCTTC. Translation: CSAPTGNGYTF.

This clone was observed a few times. The chain uses TRBV29-1 and TRBJ1-2, with 8 bases matching TRBD1. V trimming: 4 bases; J trimming: 4 bases; junction bases outside the gene matches: 2. This CDR3 comprises 12 residues. Germline V gives CDR1 SQVTM, CDR2 ANQGSEA. The CDR3 nucleotides read TGCAGCGTTGCCGGGACAGGCTATGGCTACACCTTC. This encodes CSVAGTGYGYTF. The whole variable domain, remainder taken from reference TRBV29-1 and TRBJ1-2, is SAVISQKPSRDICQRGTSLTIQCQVDSQVTMMFWYRQQPGQSLTLIATANQGSEATYESGFVIDKFPISRPNLTFSTLTVSNMSPEDSSIYLCSVAGTGYGYTFGSGTRLTVV.

The chain has TRBV18 and TRBJ1-5, with D tentatively TRBD1 (6 bases). V dropped 2 bases and J dropped 9 bases, with 11 bases sitting between them. CDR1 and CDR2 from the germline V gene are KGHSH and LQKENI. CDR3 length: 13 amino acids. The CDR3 loop reads CASSPVQGPPQHF. The CDR3, as DNA: TGTGCCAGCTCACCAGTACAGGGTCCGCCCCAGCATTTT. The full variable domain, rest sourced from reference TRBV18 and TRBJ1-5, is NAGVMQNPRHLVRRRGQEARLRCSPMKGHSHVYWYRQLPEEGLKFMVYLQKENIIDESGMPKERFSAEFPKEGPSILRIQQVVRGDSAAYFCASSPVQGPPQHFGDGTRLSIL.

V and J are TRBV18 and TRBJ2-1; 8 bases fit TRBD2. The trim removed 4 bases at V and 4 bases at J, leaving 6 bases unmatched. Looked up from germline, CDR1 is KGHSH and CDR2 is LQKENI. This CDR3 comprises 15 residues. In DNA, the CDR3 is TGTGCCAGCTCACTCGCGGGACTAGGTTACAATGAGCAGTTCTTC. Translation: CASSLAGLGYNEQFF.

This clone was observed a single time. The chain has TRBV19 and TRBJ1-1; 9 bases match TRBD1. The CDR3 extends over 14 amino acids. V lost 4 bases and J lost 5; bases outside the gene matches: 5. The germline gives CDR1 LNHDA, CDR2 SQIVND (reference sequence). For the CDR3, the DNA is TGTGCCAGTAGTAAGGGACAGGGAGGGACTGAAGCTTTCTTT. Its translation: CASSKGQGGTEAFF.

The chain couples TRBV12-3 or TRBV12-4 to TRBJ1-5; the D is unclear. V lost 5 bases, J lost 3 bases, and 8 bases lay in between. This CDR3 has 13 residues. CDR3: CASSQEDNQPQHF. The CDR3 DNA follows: TGTGCCAGCAGTCAGGAGGACAATCAGCCCCAGCATTTT.

This sequence joins TRBV25-1 and TRBJ2-7; 12 bases are a match to TRBD1. CDR3 size: 15 residues. Germline CDR1 and CDR2: MGHDK and SYGVNS. Trimming at V came to 2 bases and at J to 5 bases, leaving 4 bases not matched to a gene. The chain's CDR3 is CASSEPGQGADEQYF. The CDR3 DNA follows: TGTGCCAGCAGTGAACCGGGACAGGGGGCCGACGAGCAGTACTTC.

This clone occurred once. This chain uses TRBV27 with TRBJ2-7; 11 bases match TRBD1. The CDR3 sequence is 14 residues long. Trimming removed 6 bases from V and 4 bases from J; junction bases left unmatched: 5. Looked up from germline, CDR1 is MNHEY and CDR2 is SMNVEV (reference sequence). The CDR3 region has the DNA TGTGCCAGCAGCGACGGGACAGGGGGTTACGAGCAGTACTTC. Translated: CASSDGTGGYEQYF.

This rearrangement joins TRBV19 to TRBJ1-1; D unresolved. Germline assignment: CDR1 LNHDA and CDR2 SQIVND (reference sequence). This CDR3 is 14 amino acids long. V lost 3 bases and J lost 1, with 9 bases in between. The CDR3 nucleotides are TGTGCCAGTAGTATTGGAGAACAGAACACTGAAGCTTTCTTT. Translation: CASSIGEQNTEAFF. The full variable domain, rest sourced from reference TRBV19 and TRBJ1-1, is DGGITQSPKYLFRKEGQNVTLSCEQNLNHDAMYWYRQDPGQGLRLIYYSQIVNDFQKGDIAEGYSVSREKKESFPLTVTSAQKNPTAFYLCASSIGEQNTEAFFGQGTRLTVV.

The V gene is TRBV28, the J gene TRBJ2-1, with D unresolved. There are 13 residues in the CDR3. V was trimmed by 7 bases and J by 4 bases, leaving 11 bases between them. Germline CDR1 is MDHEN and CDR2 is SYDVKM. For the CDR3, the DNA is TGTGCCAGCACCGAAGACATGTACAATGAGCAGTTCTTC. Amino acid sequence: CASTEDMYNEQFF. The whole variable domain, filled in from reference TRBV28 and TRBJ2-1, reads DVKVTQSSRYLVKRTGEKVFLECVQDMDHENMFWYRQDPGLGLRLIYFSYDVKMKEKGDIPEGYSVSREKKERFSLILESASTNQTSMYLCASTEDMYNEQFFGPGTRLTVL.

The chain uses TRBV6-2 or TRBV6-3 and TRBJ1-5; TRBD1 is a possible D gene (6 bases). The germline V gene encodes CDR1 MNHEY and CDR2 SVGEGT. The CDR3 covers 16 residues. V lost 1 base to trimming and J lost 4 bases, with 14 bases between them. The DNA of the CDR3 is TGTGCCAGCAGTTACTACAGGGAGAGCCTAAATCAGCCCCAGCATTTT. Translating gives CASSYYRESLNQPQHF.

CDR3 loop: CASSLSRAAKINEQFF. The CDR3 bases are TGTGCCAGCAGTTTAAGTCGCGCGGCCAAAATCAATGAGCAGTTCTTC. The V gene is TRBV28, the J gene TRBJ2-1; D ambiguous. Trimming removed 2 bases from V and 6 bases from J, with 17 bases in between. Germline CDR1 reads MDHEN; CDR2 reads SYDVKM. CDR3 size: 16 residues. Complete variable domain (other parts from reference TRBV28 and TRBJ2-1): DVKVTQSSRYLVKRTGEKVFLECVQDMDHENMFWYRQDPGLGLRLIYFSYDVKMKEKGDIPEGYSVSREKKERFSLILESASTNQTSMYLCASSLSRAAKINEQFFGPGTRLTVL.

The chain employs TRBV5-1 and TRBJ2-5; 7 positions agree with TRBD2. The CDR3 spans 14 residues. Unmatched junction bases numbered 4, after V lost 1 base and J lost 4 bases. Germline V gene data show CDR1 as SGHRS and CDR2 as YFSETQ. The CDR3 region is CASSLNGRRETQYF. The CDR3 nucleotides are TGCGCCAGCAGCTTGAACGGGAGGAGAGAGACCCAGTACTTC. Full variable domain (missing parts from reference TRBV5-1 and TRBJ2-5): KAGVTQTPRYLIKTRGQQVTLSCSPISGHRSVSWYQQTPGQGLQFLFEYFSETQRNKGNFPGRFSGRQFSNSRSEMNVSTLELGDSALYLCASSLNGRRETQYFGPGTRLLVL.

This clone appeared a single time. This chain joins TRBV3-1 (or the pseudogene TRBV3-2) and TRBJ1-2, with 7 bases matching TRBD1. CDR1 and CDR2 from the germline V gene are LGHDT and YNNKEL (reference sequence). The CDR3 runs to 13 residues. V lost 3 bases, J lost 6 bases, and 4 bases stayed unmatched. The CDR3 region has the DNA TGTGCCAGCAGCCATCGAACAGGGGATGGCTACACCTTC. This encodes CASSHRTGDGYTF.

The V gene is TRBV27, the J gene TRBJ2-2; tentatively, D is TRBD2 (6 bases). The CDR3 length is 13 residues. V was trimmed by 3 bases and J by 6 bases, leaving 8 bases between them. Germline V gives CDR1 MNHEY, CDR2 SMNVEV (reference sequence). In DNA, the CDR3 is TGTGCCAGCAGTTTTTGGGAGGCCGGGGAGCTGTTTTTT. This codes for CASSFWEAGELFF.

The chain joins TRBV21-1 to TRBJ1-1; the table's D gene call, TRBD1, was not cross checked with the DNA. TRBV21-1 is tagged as a pseudogene. This CDR3 contains 19 residues. The CDR3 region is CASSKNPRDRGHRGTEAFF. The CDR3 DNA reads TGTGCCAGCAGCAAAAACCCAAGGGACAGGGGGCATAGGGGCACTGAAGCTTTCTTT.